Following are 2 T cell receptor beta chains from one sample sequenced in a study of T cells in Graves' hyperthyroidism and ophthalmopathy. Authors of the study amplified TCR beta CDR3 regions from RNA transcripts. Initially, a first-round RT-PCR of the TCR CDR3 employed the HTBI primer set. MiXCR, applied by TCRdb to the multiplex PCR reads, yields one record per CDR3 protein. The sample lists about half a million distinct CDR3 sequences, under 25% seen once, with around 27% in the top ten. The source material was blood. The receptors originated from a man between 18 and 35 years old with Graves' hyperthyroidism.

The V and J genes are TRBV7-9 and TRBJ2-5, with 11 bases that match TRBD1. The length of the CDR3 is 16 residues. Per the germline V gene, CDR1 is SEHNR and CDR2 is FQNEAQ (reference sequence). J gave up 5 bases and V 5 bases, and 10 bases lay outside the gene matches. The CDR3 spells CASSRAGTGGMETQYF. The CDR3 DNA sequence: TGTGCCAGCAGCCGGGCGGGGACAGGGGGGATGGAGACCCAGTACTTC.

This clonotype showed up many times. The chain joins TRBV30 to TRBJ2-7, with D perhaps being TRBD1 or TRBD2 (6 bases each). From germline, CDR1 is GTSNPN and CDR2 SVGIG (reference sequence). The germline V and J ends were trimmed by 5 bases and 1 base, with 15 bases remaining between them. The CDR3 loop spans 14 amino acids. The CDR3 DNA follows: TGTGCCTGGTCTCCGGGGGCTGTGTCCTACGAGCAGTACTTC. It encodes CAWSPGAVSYEQYF.